This T cell receptor beta chain was captured in a study of blood T cell repertoires in COVID-19. At the level of the study: T cells, B-cell-depleted T cells, or PBMCs supplied cDNA or gDNA.

The CDR3 covers 14 residues. With 5 bases clipped from V and 6 bases from J, the junction kept 7 bases outside the gene matches. Germline CDR1 SEHNR, CDR2 FQNEAQ (reference sequence). The table came from immunoSEQ multiplex PCR; TCRdb's copy has only in-frame clones and leaves some out. The sample shows around 60,000 clones, 72% of them seen only once. V and J are TRBV7-9 and TRBJ2-3, with 8 nucleotides matching TRBD2. The receptor's source is a woman aged 70-85 years with COVID-19, enrolled during active disease. Sequenced input: peripheral blood. As DNA, the CDR3 is TGTGCCAGCAGCCCGGGACTAGGGTCCGATACGCAGTATTTT. Translated, it gives CASSPGLGSDTQYF.